Each of the 30 T cell receptor beta chains below was sequenced from the same sample in a study of shared clonotypes between healthy human individuals. Assay used: immunoSEQ multiplex PCR; TCRdb lists only in-frame clones, some missing. This table has roughly 2.5 million clones, more than 80% appearing once. The sequenced sample consisted of naive CD4+ T cells sorted from blood. Regarding subset: CD45RA+ positively selected. All receptors come from a man between 18 and 29 years old in good health.

This chain links TRBV19 with TRBJ2-1; TRBD2 matches 13 bases. The CDR3 loop spans 18 amino acids. Trimming cost V 5 bases and J 0 bases; bases outside gene matches: 7. The germline V gene has CDR1 LNHDA and CDR2 SQIVND (reference sequence). The CDR3 loop is CASSPRTSGGFSYNEQFF. Here the CDR3 DNA reads TGTGCCAGTAGTCCCAGGACTAGCGGGGGATTCTCCTACAATGAGCAGTTCTTC.

The V call is TRBV6-1, the J call TRBJ2-3; TRBD2 aligns across 9 bases. The length of the CDR3 is 15 residues. The germline CDR1 and CDR2 sequences are MNHNS and SASEGT. V was clipped by 6 bases and J by 1 base; unmatched bases: 5. CDR3 region: CASRISGGRTDTQYF. The CDR3 nucleotides read TGTGCCAGCAGGATTAGCGGGGGCCGCACAGATACGCAGTATTTT.

J is TRBJ1-1 and V is TRBV28; 11 bases match TRBD1. Unmatched junction bases numbered 7, after V lost 6 bases and J lost 4 bases. Germline values: CDR1 MDHEN, CDR2 SYDVKM. The CDR3 runs to 15 residues. The CDR3 loop is CASRLGGQGGTEAFF. The CDR3 nucleotides are TGTGCCAGCAGACTAGGGGGACAGGGGGGCACTGAAGCTTTCTTT.

The chain links TRBV9 to TRBJ2-1; no firm D call. Per the germline V gene, CDR1 is SGDLS and CDR2 is YYNGEE. V lost 3 bases, J lost 1 base, and 11 bases lay in between. CDR3 length: 15 amino acids. CDR3 sequence reads: CASSGTSESYNEQFF. CDR3 coding DNA: TGTGCCAGCAGCGGGACGAGTGAGTCCTACAATGAGCAGTTCTTC.

This chain uses TRBV2 with TRBJ2-7; TRBD2 matches at 10 bases. CDR3 size: 14 residues. CDR1 SNHLY and CDR2 FYNNEI come from the germline V gene. After removal of 4 bases from V and 6 bases from J, the junction contained 6 bases not matched to a gene. The CDR3: CASSVASGSREQYF. CDR3 nucleotide sequence: TGTGCCAGCAGTGTAGCTAGCGGGAGTCGCGAGCAGTACTTC.

With regard to this clone: Other DNA sequences in the same sample also yield this CDR3. This chain uses TRBV5-1 with TRBJ1-6; TRBD1 aligns across 12 bases. Germline loops: CDR1 SGHRS, CDR2 YFSETQ. The ends lost 4 bases at V and 7 bases at J; junction bases unmatched: 3. CDR3 length: 15 amino acids. CDR3 sequence reads: CASSPGTGGNSPLHF. The CDR3 DNA reads as TGCGCCAGCAGCCCCGGGACAGGGGGCAATTCACCCCTCCACTTT.

A note on this clone: Other nucleotide sequences from this sample produce the same CDR3. The chain uses TRBV5-4 and TRBJ2-1; 9 positions match TRBD2. CDR1 is SGHNT and CDR2 is YYREEE in the germline V gene (reference sequence). V lost 0 bases, J lost 0 bases, and 1 base stayed unmatched. The CDR3 has 16 amino acids. The CDR3 here is CASSLGGRASYNEQFF. For the CDR3, the DNA is TGTGCCAGCAGCTTGGGCGGGAGGGCCTCCTACAATGAGCAGTTCTTC.

The CDR3 protein is CASSTGYQSNQPQHF. The CDR3 region has the DNA TGTGCCAGCAGTACAGGGTACCAAAGCAATCAGCCCCAGCATTTT. The chain links TRBV6-6 to TRBJ1-5; weak D call: TRBD1 (6 bases). V shed 5 bases and J shed 1 base, with 12 bases lying between them. CDR1 is MNHNY, CDR2 SVGAGI, per germline (reference sequence). The CDR3 totals 15 residues.

V is TRBV7-2 and J is TRBJ2-1; 7 positions match TRBD1. The V gene end was trimmed by 5 bases and the J gene end by 3 bases; junction bases not matched to a gene: 7. This CDR3 is 15 amino acids long. CDR1 and CDR2 from the germline V gene are SGHTA and FQGNSA. For the CDR3, the DNA is TGTGCCAGCAGCCGTACAGGGGCGGGCTACAATGAGCAGTTCTTC. It codes for CASSRTGAGYNEQFF. The full variable domain, with the rest looked up from reference TRBV7-2 and TRBJ2-1, is GAGVSQSPSNKVTEKGKDVELRCDPISGHTALYWYRQSLGQGLEFLIYFQGNSAPDKSGLPSDRFSAERTGGSVSTLTIQRTQQEDSAVYLCASSRTGAGYNEQFFGPGTRLTVL.

Notes on this clone: This same CDR3 is encoded by further DNA sequences in the sample. The chain has TRBV6-5 and TRBJ1-6; D is possibly TRBD1 (5 bases). The CDR3 extends over 12 amino acids. Trimming removed 6 bases from V and 7 bases from J, with 7 bases in between. From germline, CDR1 is MNHEY and CDR2 SVGAGI. The chain's CDR3 is CASRTVNSPLHF. The CDR3 DNA is TGTGCCAGCAGGACAGTCAATTCACCCCTCCACTTT.

This clone came up once. This sample includes further DNA sequences coding for the same CDR3. V is TRBV6-6 and J is TRBJ2-7; D uncertain. The CDR3 spans 14 residues. CDR1 and CDR2 from the germline V gene are MNHNY and SVGAGI (reference sequence). The V and J ends lost 0 bases and 4 bases respectively, with 10 bases between them. CDR3 sequence reads: CASSYSDGPYEQYF. The CDR3 nucleotides are TGTGCCAGCAGTTACTCGGACGGTCCATACGAGCAGTACTTC.

This sequence joins TRBV4-3 and TRBJ2-7, with a weak D call TRBD2 (6 bases). CDR1 and CDR2 from the germline V gene are LGHNA and YSLEER. The V and J ends lost 1 base and 0 bases respectively, with 16 bases between them. The CDR3 sequence is 17 residues long. The chain's CDR3 is CASSQGPRSGHSYEQYF. DNA for the CDR3: TGCGCCAGCAGCCAAGGCCCCCGAAGCGGGCACTCCTACGAGCAGTACTTC.

V usage is TRBV11-2 and J usage is TRBJ2-3, with 10 bases matching TRBD2. Germline CDR1 reads SGHAT; CDR2 reads FQNNGV. The trim removed 1 base at V and 4 bases at J, leaving 5 bases unmatched. The CDR3 is 16 amino acids. The CDR3 DNA is TGTGCCAGCAGCTTAGGTCTAGCGGGAGCCCCAGATACGCAGTATTTT. Its protein is CASSLGLAGAPDTQYF.

This chain uses TRBV7-9 with TRBJ2-1, with a tentative D call TRBD2 (5 bases). V lost 2 bases and J 0 bases, leaving 8 bases between the germline ends. This CDR3 region has 15 residues. The germline V gene encodes CDR1 SEHNR and CDR2 FQNEAQ (reference sequence). The CDR3 loop is CASSLRAASYNEQFF. CDR3 coding DNA: TGTGCCAGCAGCTTAAGAGCGGCCTCCTACAATGAGCAGTTCTTC.

J is TRBJ2-4 and V is TRBV10-3; TRBD2 agrees at 9 bases. Germline V gene data show CDR1 as ENHRY and CDR2 as SYGVKD. The length of the CDR3 is 15 residues. Trimming at V came to 2 bases and at J to 8 bases, leaving 7 bases not matched to a gene. DNA for the CDR3: TGTGCCATCAGTGAGCCCGGCGGGGGGGGAGACATTCAGTACTTC. Translated, it gives CAISEPGGGGDIQYF.

The chain has TRBV15 and TRBJ2-7; D may be TRBD1 (6 bases). This CDR3 region has 15 residues. Per the germline V gene, CDR1 is LNHNV and CDR2 is YYDKDF (reference sequence). Trimming took 1 base from V and 2 from J, leaving 12 bases between them. The CDR3 region is CATSRGRGSPYEQYF. The DNA of the CDR3 is TGTGCCACCAGCAGAGGTAGGGGGAGCCCCTACGAGCAGTACTTC. The full variable domain, completed using reference TRBV15 and TRBJ2-7, is DAMVIQNPRYQVTQFGKPVTLSCSQTLNHNVMYWYQQKSSQAPKLLFHYYDKDFNNEADTPDNFQSRRPNTSFCFLDIRSPGLGDTAMYLCATSRGRGSPYEQYFGPGTRLTVT.

This clone occurred once. The J gene is TRBJ2-5, the V gene TRBV29-1, with D hard to call. The CDR3 has 12 amino acids. Germline V CDR1 and CDR2: SQVTM, ANQGSEA. Trimming removed 4 bases from V and 1 base from J, with 7 bases in between. In DNA, the CDR3 is TGCAGCGTTGCCCCGATCCAAGAGACCCAGTACTTC. It translates to CSVAPIQETQYF.

The chain has TRBV9 and TRBJ2-2; D remains ambiguous. V lost 0 bases, J lost 6 bases, and 6 bases lay in between. This CDR3 has 13 residues. Per the germline V gene, CDR1 is SGDLS and CDR2 is YYNGEE. The CDR3 DNA is TGTGCCAGCAGCGTAGGGCCAGCCGGGGAGCTGTTTTTT. Its translation is CASSVGPAGELFF.

With regard to this clone: The same CDR3 also results from other DNA sequences found in this sample. The chain recombines TRBV5-4 with TRBJ2-5, with TRBD1 matching 7 bases. The junction had 5 bases not matched to a gene; V was cut back by 5 bases and J by 1 base. Per germline, CDR1 SGHNT and CDR2 YYREEE (reference sequence). This CDR3 is 14 amino acids long. The CDR3 bases are TGTGCCAGCAGTACCGGGACAGCCCAAGAGACCCAGTACTTC. Its translation: CASSTGTAQETQYF.

In its sample, this clone was seen once. V gene TRBV7-2 combines with J gene TRBJ2-5; D perhaps matches TRBD1 (6 bases). Trimming left V 5 bases short and J 2 bases short, with 9 bases between. The V gene's germline CDR1 is SGHTA and CDR2 FQGNSA. CDR3 size: 13 residues. The CDR3 region has the DNA TGTGCCAGCAGCGGGACATTTCAAGAGACCCAGTACTTC. Amino acid sequence: CASSGTFQETQYF. The full variable domain, with the rest looked up from reference TRBV7-2 and TRBJ2-5, is GAGVSQSPSNKVTEKGKDVELRCDPISGHTALYWYRQSLGQGLEFLIYFQGNSAPDKSGLPSDRFSAERTGGSVSTLTIQRTQQEDSAVYLCASSGTFQETQYFGPGTRLLVL.

The rearrangement joins TRBV5-1 to TRBJ2-7, with a possible D match to TRBD1 (5 bases). V was pared by 2 bases and J by 2 bases, with 11 bases between. Looked up from germline, CDR1 is SGHRS and CDR2 is YFSETQ. CDR3 length: 14 amino acids. The chain's CDR3 is CASSFPTDTYEQYF. The CDR3 nucleotides are TGCGCCAGCAGCTTTCCGACAGACACCTACGAGCAGTACTTC.

The chain combines TRBV27 with TRBJ1-3; D unresolved. This CDR3 is 19 amino acids long. CDR1 is MNHEY, CDR2 SMNVEV, per germline (reference sequence). Trimming stripped 0 bases from V and 0 bases from J, with 18 bases between. The chain's CDR3 is CASSLSWGEGYSSGNTIYF. CDR3 nucleotide sequence: TGTGCCAGCAGTTTATCGTGGGGTGAGGGCTACAGCTCTGGAAACACCATATATTTT.

The CDR3 here is CASSPGVRRAFF. CDR3 bases: TGTGCCAGCTCCCCTGGGGTTCGCAGGGCTTTCTTT. This sequence joins TRBV2 and TRBJ1-1; D is unclear. V was clipped by 8 bases and J by 11 bases, with 18 bases between them. CDR1 and CDR2 from the germline V gene are SNHLY and FYNNEI. CDR3 length: 12 residues.

This chain links TRBV2 with TRBJ2-1; TRBD2 is a possible D gene (6 bases). There are 16 residues in the CDR3. The germline gives CDR1 SNHLY, CDR2 FYNNEI. V was pared by 4 bases and J by 3 bases, with 16 bases between. The CDR3 spells CASSVSGGRVYNEQFF. In DNA, the CDR3 is TGTGCCAGCAGTGTCTCCGGGGGACGAGTCTACAATGAGCAGTTCTTC.

CDR3 DNA sequence: TGTGCCATCAGTGAGTCTGGCAGCTTAAACTATGGCTACACCTTC. The encoded protein is CAISESGSLNYGYTF. The chain joins TRBV10-3 to TRBJ1-2, with D hard to call. Germline loops: CDR1 ENHRY, CDR2 SYGVKD. This CDR3 is 15 amino acids long. V shed 0 bases and J shed 2 bases, with 10 bases lying between them.

The chain employs TRBV6-5 and TRBJ1-5; D remains ambiguous. V was clipped by 7 bases and J by 2 bases, with 15 bases between them. The CDR3 length is 15 residues. In germline, CDR1 is MNHEY, CDR2 SVGAGI. The CDR3 DNA follows: TGTGCCAGCAAGCGGGAGACCGTCGGCAATCAGCCCCAGCATTTT. Protein sequence: CASKRETVGNQPQHF.

The CDR3 here is CASQKPGGYGYTF. In DNA form, the CDR3 reads TGTGCCAGCCAAAAGCCAGGCGGGTATGGCTACACCTTC. The chain uses TRBV28 and TRBJ1-2; no reliable D call. V lost 8 bases, J lost 5 bases, and 15 bases lay in between. This CDR3 has 13 amino acids. The germline V gene encodes CDR1 MDHEN and CDR2 SYDVKM.

The rearrangement links TRBV7-2 to TRBJ2-2, with D perhaps TRBD1 (5 bases). This CDR3 comprises 15 residues. With 1 base removed from V and 0 bases from J, the gap between germline ends came to 6 bases. Germline V gives CDR1 SGHTA, CDR2 FQGNSA. Here the CDR3 DNA reads TGTGCCAGCAGCTTAGGACAGTCGAACACCGGGGAGCTGTTTTTT. Its protein is CASSLGQSNTGELFF.

The chain recombines TRBV11-3 with TRBJ2-7, with 11 bases aligning to TRBD2. The CDR3 extends over 16 amino acids. The germline V gene encodes CDR1 SGHNT and CDR2 YENEEA. V was clipped by 5 bases and J by 4 bases; unmatched bases: 10. CDR3 sequence: CASSPPTSGDPYEQYF. The CDR3 coding sequence is TGTGCCAGCAGCCCCCCGACTAGCGGGGACCCATACGAGCAGTACTTC.

V usage is TRBV5-6 and J usage is TRBJ2-3; D call uncertain. The ends were cut back, 4 bases at V and 2 bases at J, with 8 bases in the middle. The CDR3 length is 13 residues. Per the germline V gene, CDR1 is SGHDT and CDR2 is YYEEEE. CDR3 protein: CASSPLITDTQYF. The CDR3 region has the DNA TGTGCCAGCAGCCCACTTATCACAGATACGCAGTATTTT. Full variable domain (rest looked up from reference TRBV5-6 and TRBJ2-3): DAGVTQSPTHLIKTRGQQVTLRCSPKSGHDTVSWYQQALGQGPQFIFQYYEEEERQRGNFPDRFSGHQFPNYSSELNVNALLLGDSALYLCASSPLITDTQYFGPGTRLTVL.